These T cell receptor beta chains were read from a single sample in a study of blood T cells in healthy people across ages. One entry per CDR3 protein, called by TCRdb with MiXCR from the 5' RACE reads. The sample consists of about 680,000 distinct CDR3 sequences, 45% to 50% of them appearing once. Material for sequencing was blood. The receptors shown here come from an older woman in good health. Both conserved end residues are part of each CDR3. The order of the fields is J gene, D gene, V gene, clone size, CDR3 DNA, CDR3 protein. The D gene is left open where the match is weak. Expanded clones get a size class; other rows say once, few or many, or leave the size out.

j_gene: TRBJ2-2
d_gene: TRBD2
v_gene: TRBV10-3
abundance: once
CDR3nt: TGTGCCATCAGTCAAGATCCCCGAACTAGCGGTTCTGTCGGGGAGCTGTTTTTT
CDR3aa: CAISQDPRTSGSVGELFF

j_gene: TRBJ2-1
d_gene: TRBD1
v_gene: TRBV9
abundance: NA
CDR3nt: TGTGCCAGCAGCCCTAGGGACAGGGCTGACAATGAGCAGTTCTTC
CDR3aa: CASSPRDRADNEQFF

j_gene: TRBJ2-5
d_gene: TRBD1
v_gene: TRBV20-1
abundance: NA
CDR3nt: TGCAGTGTGAGGGGGCTGAGCAATGAGCAGTACTTC
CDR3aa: CSVRGLSNEQYF

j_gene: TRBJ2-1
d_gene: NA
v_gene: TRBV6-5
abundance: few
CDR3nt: TGTGCCAGCAGTTACTCACTAGGAGGGAGCAATGAGCAGTTCTTC
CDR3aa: CASSYSLGGSNEQFF

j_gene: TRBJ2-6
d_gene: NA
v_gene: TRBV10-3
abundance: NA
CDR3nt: TGTGCCATCAGTGTTTCCTCTGGGGCCAACGTCCTGACTTTC
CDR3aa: CAISVSSGANVLTF

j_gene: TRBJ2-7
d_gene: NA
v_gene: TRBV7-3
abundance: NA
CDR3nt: TGTGCCAGCAGCCCCGGGACGACCAGCTACGAGCAGTACTTC
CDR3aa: CASSPGTTSYEQYF

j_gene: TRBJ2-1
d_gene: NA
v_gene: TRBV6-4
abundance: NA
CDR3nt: TGTGCCAGCAGTGCGGAACGAGCGGACTACAATGAGCAGTTCTTC
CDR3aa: CASSAERADYNEQFF

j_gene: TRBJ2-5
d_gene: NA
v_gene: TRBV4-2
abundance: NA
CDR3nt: TGTGCCAGCAGCCAGGACCGGTCCGAGACTAGGGGGGAGACCCAGTACTTC
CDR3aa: CASSQDRSETRGETQYF

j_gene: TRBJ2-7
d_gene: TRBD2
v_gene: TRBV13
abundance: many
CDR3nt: TGTGCCAGCAGCTCTGTAGCGGGAGGGCCCTACGAGCAGTACTTC
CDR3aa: CASSSVAGGPYEQYF

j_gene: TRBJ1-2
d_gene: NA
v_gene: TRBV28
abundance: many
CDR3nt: TGTGCCAGCAGTTTATCGGGACGGCCTAACTATGGCTACACCTTC
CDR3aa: CASSLSGRPNYGYTF

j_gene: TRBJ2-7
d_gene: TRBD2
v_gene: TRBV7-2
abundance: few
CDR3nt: TGTGCCAGCAGCTTAGCGGGGGGGGAGACCTACGAGCAGTACTTC
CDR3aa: CASSLAGGETYEQYF

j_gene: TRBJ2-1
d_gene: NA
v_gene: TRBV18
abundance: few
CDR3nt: TGTGCCAGCTCACGATCAGCGCCTAGCTCCTACAATGAGCAGTTCTTC
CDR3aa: CASSRSAPSSYNEQFF

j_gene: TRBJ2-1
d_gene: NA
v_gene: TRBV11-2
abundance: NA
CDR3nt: TGTGCCAGCAGCTTTCAGTCTAGCTTTTACAATGAGCAGTTCTTC
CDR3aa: CASSFQSSFYNEQFF

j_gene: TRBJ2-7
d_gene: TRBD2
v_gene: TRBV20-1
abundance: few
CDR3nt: TGCAGTGCTGGGGGGGGCTACGAGCAGTACTTC
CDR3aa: CSAGGGYEQYF

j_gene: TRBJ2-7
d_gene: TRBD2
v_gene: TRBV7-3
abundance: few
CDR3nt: TGTGCCAGCAGCTCTAACGGGCTAGCGGGAGATAACGGGCTAACCTACGAGCAGTACTTC
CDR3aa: CASSSNGLAGDNGLTYEQYF

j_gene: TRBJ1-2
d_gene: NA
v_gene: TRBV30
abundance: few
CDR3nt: TGTGCCTGGAGCGGGCGCGGCTACACCTTC
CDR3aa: CAWSGRGYTF

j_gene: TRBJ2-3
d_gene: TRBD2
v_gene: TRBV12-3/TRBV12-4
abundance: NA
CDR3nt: TGTGCCAGCAGTTGGACTAGCGCCACAGATACGCAGTATTTT
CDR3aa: CASSWTSATDTQYF

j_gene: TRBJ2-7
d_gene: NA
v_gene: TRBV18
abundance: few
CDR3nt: TGTGCCAGCTCACCAAGTAGCAATGAGCAGTACTTC
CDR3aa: CASSPSSNEQYF

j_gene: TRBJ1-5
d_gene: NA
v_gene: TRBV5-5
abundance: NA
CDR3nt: TGTGCCAGCAGCTTTACAAGTTATAGCAATCAGCCCCAGCATTTT
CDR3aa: CASSFTSYSNQPQHF